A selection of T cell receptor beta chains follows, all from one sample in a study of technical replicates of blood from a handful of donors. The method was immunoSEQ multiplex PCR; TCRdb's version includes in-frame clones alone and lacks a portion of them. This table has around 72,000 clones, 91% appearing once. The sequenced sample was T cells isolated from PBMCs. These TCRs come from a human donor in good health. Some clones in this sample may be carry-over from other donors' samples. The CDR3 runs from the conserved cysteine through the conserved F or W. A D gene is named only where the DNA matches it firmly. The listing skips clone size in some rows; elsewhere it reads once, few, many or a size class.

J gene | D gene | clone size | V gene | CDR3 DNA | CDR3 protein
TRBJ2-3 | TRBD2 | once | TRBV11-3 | TGTGCCAGCAGCTTGACTAGCGGTAAAGGAGATACGCAGTATTTT | CASSLTSGKGDTQYF
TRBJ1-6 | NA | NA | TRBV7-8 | TGTGCCAGCAGCTTAAGAAGGGGCGCGTTCAATTCACCCCTCCACTTT | CASSLRRGAFNSPLHF
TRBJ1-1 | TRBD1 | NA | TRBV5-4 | TGTGCCAGCAGCTGGGGACAGGGGGACACTGAAGCTTTCTTT | CASSWGQGDTEAFF
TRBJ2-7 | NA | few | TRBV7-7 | TGTGCTAGCAGCCTTAACACGGGAGCCTACGAGCAGTACTTC | CASSLNTGAYEQYF
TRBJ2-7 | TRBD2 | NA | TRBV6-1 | TGTGCCAGCAGTGCTAGTAGCGGGGGTTACGAGCAGTACTTC | CASSASSGGYEQYF
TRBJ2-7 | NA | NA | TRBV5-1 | TGCGCCAGCAGCTTACCGGACTCAAACTACGAGCAGTACTTC | CASSLPDSNYEQYF
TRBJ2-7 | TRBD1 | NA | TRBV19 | TGTGCCAGTAGTATATTGGCAGGGGGCGACGAGCAGTACTTC | CASSILAGGDEQYF
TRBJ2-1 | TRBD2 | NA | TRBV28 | TGTGCCAGCACCACTCCGGGACTAGAGGGCTACAATGAGCAGTTCTTC | CASTTPGLEGYNEQFF
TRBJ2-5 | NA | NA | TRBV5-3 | TGTGCCAGAGGGTTAATAGCGGAGGTTAGGTTAGGGACCCAGTACTTC | CARGLIAEVRLGTQYF
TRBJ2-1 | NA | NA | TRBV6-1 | TGTGCCAGCTTGGAGGACCGCTCCTACAATGAGCAGTTCTTC | CASLEDRSYNEQFF
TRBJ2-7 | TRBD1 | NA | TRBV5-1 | TGCGCCAGCAGCTTGCACAGGGGGATCGCCTACGAGCAGTACTTC | CASSLHRGIAYEQYF
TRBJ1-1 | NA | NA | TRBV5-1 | TGCGCCAGCAGCCCCGTAGGGGGGGCACGTACTGAAGCTTTCTTT | CASSPVGGARTEAFF
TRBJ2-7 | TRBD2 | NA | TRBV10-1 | TGCGCCAGCAGTGAAAGACTAGCGGGTAGAATAAACTCCGAGCAGTACTTC | CASSERLAGRINSEQYF
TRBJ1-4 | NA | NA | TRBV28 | TGTGCCAGCACCGGGACTGGGAGGAGTGAAAAACTGTTTTTT | CASTGTGRSEKLFF
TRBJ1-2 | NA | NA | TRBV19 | TGTGCCAGTAGCCAACCTCAGGGGTATGGCTACACCTTC | CASSQPQGYGYTF
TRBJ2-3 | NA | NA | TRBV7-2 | TGTGCCAGCAGCCCTAGTGGTGCACGCCCGTTCGCAGATACGCAGTATTTT | CASSPSGARPFADTQYF
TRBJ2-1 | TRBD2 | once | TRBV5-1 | TGCGCCAGCAGCTTAGACGGGCGGGGGAGTCGGTACAATGAGCAGTTCTTC | CASSLDGRGSRYNEQFF
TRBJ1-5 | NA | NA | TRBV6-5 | TGTGCCAGCAGTTATGTGGAGGGACAGCCCCAGCATTTT | CASSYVEGQPQHF
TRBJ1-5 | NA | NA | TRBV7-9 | TGTGCCAGCAGCTTAGTAACAGGGAAAGGTATCAGCAATCAGCCCCAGCATTTT | CASSLVTGKGISNQPQHF
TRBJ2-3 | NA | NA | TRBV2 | TGTGCCAGCAGTGATTTCGGTCCAGATACGCAGTATTTT | CASSDFGPDTQYF
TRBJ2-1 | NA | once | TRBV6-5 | TGTGCCAGCAGTCCTGTGAAGCCCTACAATGAGCAGTTCTTC | CASSPVKPYNEQFF
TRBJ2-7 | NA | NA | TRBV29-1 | TGCAGCGTTGTCGGCAGGGCCAGAGAGCAGTACTTC | CSVVGRAREQYF
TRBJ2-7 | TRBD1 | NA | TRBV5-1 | TGCGCCAGCAGCCCGCCGGGACAGGGGTTCTACGAGCAGTACTTC | CASSPPGQGFYEQYF
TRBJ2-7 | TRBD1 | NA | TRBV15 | TGTGCCACCAGCGAATGGACAGGGGCCTACGAGCAGTACTTC | CATSEWTGAYEQYF
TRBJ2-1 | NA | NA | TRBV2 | TGTGCCAGCACCCAGGACAGTTACAATGAGCAGTTCTTC | CASTQDSYNEQFF
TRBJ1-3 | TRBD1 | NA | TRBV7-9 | TGTGCCAGCAGCTCCAAGGGACAGGGGTCTGGAAACACCATATATTTT | CASSSKGQGSGNTIYF
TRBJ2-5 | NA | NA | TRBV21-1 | TGTGCCAGCAGCAAACGGGAACAAGAGACCCAGTACTTC | CASSKREQETQYF
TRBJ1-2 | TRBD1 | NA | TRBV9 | TGTGCCAGCAGCGCCAGGGGGCTTGGCTACACCTTC | CASSARGLGYTF
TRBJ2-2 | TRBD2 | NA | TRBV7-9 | TGTGCCCCCCGGGGGGCCGGGGAGCTGTTTTTT | CAPRGAGELFF
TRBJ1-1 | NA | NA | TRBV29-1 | TGCAGCGTTTCCAGGGGTGGATATGCTTTCTTT | CSVSRGGYAFF
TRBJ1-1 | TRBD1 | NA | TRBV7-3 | TGTGCCAGCAGCCGGGACAGGGGAAGACGGACTGAAGCTTTCTTT | CASSRDRGRRTEAFF
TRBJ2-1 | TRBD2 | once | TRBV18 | TGTGCCAGCTCACCACCTATTCCGACTAGCGGGAGACACAATGAGCAGTTCTTC | CASSPPIPTSGRHNEQFF
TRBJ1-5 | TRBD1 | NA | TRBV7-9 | TGTGCCAGCAGCTTAGGACAGGGTGGGCAGCCCCAGCATTTT | CASSLGQGGQPQHF
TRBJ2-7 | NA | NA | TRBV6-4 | TGTGCCAGCAGTGTGTGGGATCAGGGCCACGAGCAGTACTTC | CASSVWDQGHEQYF
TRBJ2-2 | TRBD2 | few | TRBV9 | TGTGCCAGCAGCGTAGAAGGGCAGGGACTAGGCGGGGAGCTGTTTTTT | CASSVEGQGLGGELFF
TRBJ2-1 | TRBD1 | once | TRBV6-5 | TGTGCCAGCAGTTACGAAACAGGGGGATCCTACAATGAGCAGTTCTTC | CASSYETGGSYNEQFF
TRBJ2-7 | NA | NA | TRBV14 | TGTGCCAGCAGCCCGGGACTGCACTCCTACGAGCAGTACTTC | CASSPGLHSYEQYF
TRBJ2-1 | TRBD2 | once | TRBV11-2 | TGTGCCAGCAGCTTAGATCCACTAGCGGGAAACCTCTACAATGAGCAGTTCTTC | CASSLDPLAGNLYNEQFF
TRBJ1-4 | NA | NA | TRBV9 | TGTGCCAGCAGCCCCTGGGACAAGAATGAAAAACTGTTTTTT | CASSPWDKNEKLFF
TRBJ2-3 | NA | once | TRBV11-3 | TGTGCCAGCAGCTTGTACTTCGGGGATACGCAGTATTTT | CASSLYFGDTQYF
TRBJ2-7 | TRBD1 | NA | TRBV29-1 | TGCAGCACCGGGACAGGGGGGTACGAGCAGTACTTC | CSTGTGGYEQYF
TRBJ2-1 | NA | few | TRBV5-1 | TGCGCCAGCAGCTTTGGACAGCGAGACAATGAGCAGTTCTTC | CASSFGQRDNEQFF
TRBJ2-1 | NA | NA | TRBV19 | TGTGCCAGTAGTATAGTCTCGGCAGGGAGGAATAATGAGCAGTTCTTC | CASSIVSAGRNNEQFF
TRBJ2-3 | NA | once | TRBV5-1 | TGCGCCAGCAGCGAGATCGATACGCAGTATTTT | CASSEIDTQYF
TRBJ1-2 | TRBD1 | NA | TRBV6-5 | TGTGCCAGCAGTTCCGGGACAGCCTCGGGCTACACCTTC | CASSSGTASGYTF
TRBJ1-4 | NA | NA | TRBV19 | TGTGCCAGTAGCCCCCTGGGGGGGGCGCGGAATGAAAAACTGTTTTTT | CASSPLGGARNEKLFF
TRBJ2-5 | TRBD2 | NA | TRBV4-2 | TGTGCCAGCAGCCATCCGACTAGCGGGAGGCGGGAGACCCAGTACTTC | CASSHPTSGRRETQYF
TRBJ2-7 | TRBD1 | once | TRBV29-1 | TGCAGCGTCGCATCCGGGACAGGGACCTACGAGCAGTACTTC | CSVASGTGTYEQYF
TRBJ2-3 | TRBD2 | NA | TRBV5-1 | TGCGCCAGCAGCTTTAGCGGACTAGCGAGGCCAGATACGCAGTATTTT | CASSFSGLARPDTQYF
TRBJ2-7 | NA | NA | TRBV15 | TGTGCCACCAGCAAAACAGCAGCCTACGAGCAGTACTTC | CATSKTAAYEQYF
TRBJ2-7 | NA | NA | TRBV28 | TGTGCCAGCAGTTTATCAGGCGAGCAGTACTTC | CASSLSGEQYF
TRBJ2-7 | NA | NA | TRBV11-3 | TGTGCCAGCAGCCTTAATCAGGTTGGTCAGAACTACGAGCAGTACTTC | CASSLNQVGQNYEQYF
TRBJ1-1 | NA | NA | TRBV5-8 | TGTGCCAGCAGCTTGGGTCCCCTTTGGGGCAGGGGAAACACTGAAGCTTTCTTT | CASSLGPLWGRGNTEAFF
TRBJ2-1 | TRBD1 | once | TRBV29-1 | TGCAGCGTTACACCGGGACAGGGGAAACATGAGCAGTTCTTC | CSVTPGQGKHEQFF